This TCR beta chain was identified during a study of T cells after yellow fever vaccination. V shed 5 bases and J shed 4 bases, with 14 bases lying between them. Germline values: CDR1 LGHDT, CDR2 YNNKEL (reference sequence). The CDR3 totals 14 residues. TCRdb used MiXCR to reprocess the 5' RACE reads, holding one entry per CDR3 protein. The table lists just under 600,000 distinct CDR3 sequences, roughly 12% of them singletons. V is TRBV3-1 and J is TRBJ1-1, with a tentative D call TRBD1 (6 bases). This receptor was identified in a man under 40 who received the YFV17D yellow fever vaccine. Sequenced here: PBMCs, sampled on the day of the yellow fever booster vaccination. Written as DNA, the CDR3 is TGTGCCAGCAGCATCCATCAGGGGCGCACTGAAGCTTTCTTT. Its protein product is CASSIHQGRTEAFF.